The clone carrying this T cell receptor beta chain has more than one count but fewer than ten. What it recognizes is unknown. These data belong to a study of CD8+ T cells in alopecia areata. Findings and caveats of the study: Whereas mice showed it more clearly, TCR sharing across patients was murkier, possibly because of HLA. Sequencing of scalp tissue also captures the resident alphabeta T cells of normal skin. Lesional scalp displayed greater clonality than normal scalp, most notably in alopecia totalis/universalis.

Investigators sorted PBMCs to obtain both CD4+ and CD8+ T cells. As the sequencing template, cDNA was produced by extracting RNA and reverse transcribing it. Some clones are missing from TCRdb's copy, which holds only in-frame ones; the method was immunoSEQ multiplex PCR. The sample shows roughly 140,000 clones, around two thirds of them seen only once. This CDR3 has 12 residues. V dropped 9 bases and J dropped 5 bases, with 13 bases sitting between them. CDR1 is LNHDA, CDR2 SQIVND, per germline (reference sequence). The sequencing input was CD8+ T cells sorted from blood. J is TRBJ1-2 and V is TRBV19; D possibly corresponds to TRBD1 (6 bases). This clonotype was sampled from a human donor in good health. The CDR3 spells CASSEGGYGYTF. The CDR3, as DNA: TGTGCCAGCTCCGAGGGGGGGTATGGCTACACCTTC.